This T cell receptor beta chain was captured by sequencing in a study of T-cell reconstitution after alpha-beta-depleted transplantation in children. Preparing the TCRbeta library involved the use of unique molecular identifiers. TCRdb reprocessed the PCR reads via MiXCR and lists one record per CDR3 protein. The sample includes 300,000 to 400,000 distinct CDR3 sequences, about an eighth seen only once; the top ten take roughly 4.3%. CDR3 length: 14 residues. V lost 7 bases and J lost 7, with 20 bases in between. Germline-derived CDR1 and CDR2 are SQVTM and ANQGSEA. This chain joins TRBV29-1 and TRBJ2-1; D ambiguous. This receptor was identified in a human donor who donated a stem cell graft to a child with Fanconi anemia. The specimen was PBMCs, collected from the stem cell graft. The CDR3 protein is CSGSPQRAINEQFF. Here the CDR3 DNA reads TGCAGCGGGTCCCCTCAACGGGCAATTAATGAGCAGTTCTTC.